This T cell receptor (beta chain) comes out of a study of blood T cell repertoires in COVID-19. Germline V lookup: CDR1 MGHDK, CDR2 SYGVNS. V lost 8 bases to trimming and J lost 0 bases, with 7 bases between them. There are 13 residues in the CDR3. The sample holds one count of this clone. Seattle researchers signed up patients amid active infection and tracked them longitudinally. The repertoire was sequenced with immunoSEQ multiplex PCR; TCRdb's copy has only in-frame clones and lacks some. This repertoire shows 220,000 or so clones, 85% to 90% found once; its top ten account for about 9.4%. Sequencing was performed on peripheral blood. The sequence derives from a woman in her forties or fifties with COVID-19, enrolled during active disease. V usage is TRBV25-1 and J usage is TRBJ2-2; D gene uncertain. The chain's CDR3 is CASGEANTGELFF. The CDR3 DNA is TGTGCCAGCGGAGAGGCGAACACCGGGGAGCTGTTTTTT.